This entry is about one T cell receptor (beta chain). The data stem from a study of T-cell reconstitution after alpha-beta-depleted transplantation in children. TCRbeta library preparation incorporated unique molecular identifiers. Each CDR3 protein is one row after TCRdb ran MiXCR on the PCR reads. The sample contains about 600,000 distinct CDR3 sequences, roughly a tenth of which appear only once. V lost 0 bases to trimming and J lost 2 bases, with 10 bases between them. This CDR3 has 15 residues. The sequence came from a human donor who donated a stem cell graft to a child with acute myeloid leukemia. The chain employs TRBV12-3 or TRBV12-4 and TRBJ1-1; D ambiguous. This sample comprised PBMCs from the stem cell graft donor, obtained from the stem cell graft. Written as DNA, the CDR3 is TGTGCCAGCAGTTTAGCGCTGAGGGCAAACACTGAAGCTTTCTTT. Its protein is CASSLALRANTEAFF.